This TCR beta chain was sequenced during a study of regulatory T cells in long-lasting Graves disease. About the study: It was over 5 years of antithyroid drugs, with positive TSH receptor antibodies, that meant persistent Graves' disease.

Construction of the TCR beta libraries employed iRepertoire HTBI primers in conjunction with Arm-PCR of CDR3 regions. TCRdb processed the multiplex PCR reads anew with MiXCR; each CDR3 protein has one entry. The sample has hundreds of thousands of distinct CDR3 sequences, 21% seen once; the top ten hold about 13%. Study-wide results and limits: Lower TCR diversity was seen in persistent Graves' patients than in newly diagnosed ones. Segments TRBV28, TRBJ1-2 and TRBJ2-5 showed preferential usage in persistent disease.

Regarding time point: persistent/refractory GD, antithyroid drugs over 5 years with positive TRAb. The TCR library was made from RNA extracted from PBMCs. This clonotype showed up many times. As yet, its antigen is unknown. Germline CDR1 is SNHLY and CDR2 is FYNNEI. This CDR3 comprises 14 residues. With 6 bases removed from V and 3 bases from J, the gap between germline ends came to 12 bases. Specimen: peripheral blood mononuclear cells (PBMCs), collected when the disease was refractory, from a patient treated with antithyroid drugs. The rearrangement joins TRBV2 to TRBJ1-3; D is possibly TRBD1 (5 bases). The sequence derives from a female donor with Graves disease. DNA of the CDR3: TGTGCCAGCAGGACAGACGTTCTTGGAAACACCATATATTTT. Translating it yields CASRTDVLGNTIYF.